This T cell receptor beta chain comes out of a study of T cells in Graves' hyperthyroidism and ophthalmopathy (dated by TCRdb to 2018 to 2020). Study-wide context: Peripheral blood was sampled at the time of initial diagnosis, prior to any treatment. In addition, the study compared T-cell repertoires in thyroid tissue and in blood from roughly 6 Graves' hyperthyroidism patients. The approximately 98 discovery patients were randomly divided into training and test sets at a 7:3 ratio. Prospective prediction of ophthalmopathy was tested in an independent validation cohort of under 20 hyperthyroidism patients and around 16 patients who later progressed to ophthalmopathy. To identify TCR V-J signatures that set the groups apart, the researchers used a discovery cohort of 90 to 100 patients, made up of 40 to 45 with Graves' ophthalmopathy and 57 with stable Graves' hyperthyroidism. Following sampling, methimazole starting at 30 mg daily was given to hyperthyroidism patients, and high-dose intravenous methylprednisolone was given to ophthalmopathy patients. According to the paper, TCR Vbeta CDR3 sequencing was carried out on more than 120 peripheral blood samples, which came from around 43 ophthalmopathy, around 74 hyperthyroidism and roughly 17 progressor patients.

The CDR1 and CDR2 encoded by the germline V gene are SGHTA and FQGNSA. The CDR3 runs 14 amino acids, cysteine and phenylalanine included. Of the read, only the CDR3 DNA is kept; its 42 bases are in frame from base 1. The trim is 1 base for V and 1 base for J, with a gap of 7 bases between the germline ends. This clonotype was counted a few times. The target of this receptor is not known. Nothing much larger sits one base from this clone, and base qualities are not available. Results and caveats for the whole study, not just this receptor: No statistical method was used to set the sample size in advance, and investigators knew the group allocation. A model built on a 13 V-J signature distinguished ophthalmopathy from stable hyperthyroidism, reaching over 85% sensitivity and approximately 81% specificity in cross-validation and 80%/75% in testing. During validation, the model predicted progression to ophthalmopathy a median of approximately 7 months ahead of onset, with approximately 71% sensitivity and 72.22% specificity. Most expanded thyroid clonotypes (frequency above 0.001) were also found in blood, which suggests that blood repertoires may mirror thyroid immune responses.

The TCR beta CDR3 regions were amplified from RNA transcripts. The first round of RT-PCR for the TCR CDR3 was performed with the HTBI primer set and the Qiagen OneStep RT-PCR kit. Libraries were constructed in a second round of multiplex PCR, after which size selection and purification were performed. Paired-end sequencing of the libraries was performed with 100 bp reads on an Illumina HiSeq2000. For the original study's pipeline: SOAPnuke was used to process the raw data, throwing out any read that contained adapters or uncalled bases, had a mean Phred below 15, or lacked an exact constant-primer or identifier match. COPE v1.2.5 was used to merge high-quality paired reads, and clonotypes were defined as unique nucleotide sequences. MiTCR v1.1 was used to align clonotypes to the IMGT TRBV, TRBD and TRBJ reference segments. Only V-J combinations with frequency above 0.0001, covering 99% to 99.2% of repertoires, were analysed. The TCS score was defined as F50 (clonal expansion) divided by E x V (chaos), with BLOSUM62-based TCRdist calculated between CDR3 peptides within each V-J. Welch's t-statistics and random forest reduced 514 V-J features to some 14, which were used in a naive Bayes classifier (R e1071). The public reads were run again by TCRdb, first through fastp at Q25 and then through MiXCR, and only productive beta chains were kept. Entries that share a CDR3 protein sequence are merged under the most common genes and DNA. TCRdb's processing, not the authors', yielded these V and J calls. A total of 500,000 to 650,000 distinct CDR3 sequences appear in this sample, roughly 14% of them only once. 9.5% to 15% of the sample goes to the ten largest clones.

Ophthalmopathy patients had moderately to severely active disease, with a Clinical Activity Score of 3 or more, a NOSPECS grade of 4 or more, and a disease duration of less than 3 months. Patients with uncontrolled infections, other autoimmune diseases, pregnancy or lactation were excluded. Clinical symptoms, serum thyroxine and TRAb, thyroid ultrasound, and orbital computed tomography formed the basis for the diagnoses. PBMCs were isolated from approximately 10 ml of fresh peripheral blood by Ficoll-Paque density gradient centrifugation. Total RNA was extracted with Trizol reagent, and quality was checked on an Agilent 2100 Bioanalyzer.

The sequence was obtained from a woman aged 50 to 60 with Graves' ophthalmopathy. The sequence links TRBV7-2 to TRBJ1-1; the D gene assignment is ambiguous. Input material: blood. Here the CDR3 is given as CASSLVEWNTEAFF. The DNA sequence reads TGTGCCAGCAGCTTAGTGGAGTGGAACACTGAAGCTTTCTTT.